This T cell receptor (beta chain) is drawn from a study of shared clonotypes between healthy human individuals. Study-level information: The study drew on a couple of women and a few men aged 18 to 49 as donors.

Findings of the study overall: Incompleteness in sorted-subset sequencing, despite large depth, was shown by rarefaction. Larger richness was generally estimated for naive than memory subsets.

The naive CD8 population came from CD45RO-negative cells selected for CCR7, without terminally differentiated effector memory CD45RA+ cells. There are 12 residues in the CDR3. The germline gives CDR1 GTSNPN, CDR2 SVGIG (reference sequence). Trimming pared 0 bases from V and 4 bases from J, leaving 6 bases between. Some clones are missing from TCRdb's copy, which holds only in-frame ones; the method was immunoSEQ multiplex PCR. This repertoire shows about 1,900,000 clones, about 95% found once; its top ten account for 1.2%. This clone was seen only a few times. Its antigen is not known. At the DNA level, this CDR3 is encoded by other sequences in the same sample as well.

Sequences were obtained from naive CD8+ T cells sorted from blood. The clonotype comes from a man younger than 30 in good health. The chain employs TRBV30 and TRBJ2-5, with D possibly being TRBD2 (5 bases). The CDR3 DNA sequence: TGTGCCTGGAGTGTACTAGGAGAGACCCAGTACTTC. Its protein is CAWSVLGETQYF.